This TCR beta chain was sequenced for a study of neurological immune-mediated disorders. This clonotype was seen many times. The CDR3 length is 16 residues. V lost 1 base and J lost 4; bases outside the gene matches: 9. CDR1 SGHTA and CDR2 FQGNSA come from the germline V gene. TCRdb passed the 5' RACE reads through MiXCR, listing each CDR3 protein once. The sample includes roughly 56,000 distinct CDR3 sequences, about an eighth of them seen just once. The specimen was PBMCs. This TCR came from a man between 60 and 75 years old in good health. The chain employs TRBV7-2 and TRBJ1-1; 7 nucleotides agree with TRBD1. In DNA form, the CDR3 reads TGTGCCAGCAGCTTAGGGGCAGGGGGTTTGGTCACTGAAGCTTTCTTT. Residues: CASSLGAGGLVTEAFF.